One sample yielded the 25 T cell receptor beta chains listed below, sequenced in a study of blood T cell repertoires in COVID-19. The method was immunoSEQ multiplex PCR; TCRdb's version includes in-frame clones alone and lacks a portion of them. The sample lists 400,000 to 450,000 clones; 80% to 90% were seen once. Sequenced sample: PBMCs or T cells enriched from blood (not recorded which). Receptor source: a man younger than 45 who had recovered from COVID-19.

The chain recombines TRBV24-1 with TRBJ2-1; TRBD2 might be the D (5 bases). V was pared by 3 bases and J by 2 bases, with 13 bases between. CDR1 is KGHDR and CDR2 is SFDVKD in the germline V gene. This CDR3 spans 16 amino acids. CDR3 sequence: CATSDSWRAAYNEQFF. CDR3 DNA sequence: TGTGCCACCAGTGATAGCTGGCGGGCCGCCTACAATGAGCAGTTCTTC.

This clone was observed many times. CDR3 DNA: TGTGCCAGCAATCCCGGGGGAGGGGGTGAGCAGTTCTTC. Amino acid sequence: CASNPGGGGEQFF. The chain recombines TRBV12-3 or TRBV12-4 with TRBJ2-1; TRBD2 might be the D (7 bases). Trimming left V 7 bases short and J 9 bases short, with 16 bases between. This CDR3 has 13 amino acids.

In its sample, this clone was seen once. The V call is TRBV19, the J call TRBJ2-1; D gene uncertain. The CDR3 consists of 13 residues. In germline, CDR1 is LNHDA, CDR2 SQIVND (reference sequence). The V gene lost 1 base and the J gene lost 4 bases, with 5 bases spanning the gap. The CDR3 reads CASSIARYNEQFF. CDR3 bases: TGTGCCAGTAGTATAGCCAGATACAATGAGCAGTTCTTC.

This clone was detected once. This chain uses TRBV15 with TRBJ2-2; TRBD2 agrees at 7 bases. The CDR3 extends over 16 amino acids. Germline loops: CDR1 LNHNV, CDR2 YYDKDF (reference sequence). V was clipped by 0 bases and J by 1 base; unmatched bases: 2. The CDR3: CATSRDSGLNTGELFF. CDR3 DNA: TGTGCCACCAGCAGAGATAGCGGGCTGAACACCGGGGAGCTGTTTTTT.

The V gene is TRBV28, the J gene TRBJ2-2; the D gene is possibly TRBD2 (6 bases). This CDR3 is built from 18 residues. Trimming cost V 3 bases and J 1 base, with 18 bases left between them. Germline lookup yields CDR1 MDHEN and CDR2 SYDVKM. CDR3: CASSLGGTHTGNTGELFF. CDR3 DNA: TGTGCCAGCAGTTTGGGGGGAACACACACAGGGAACACCGGGGAGCTGTTTTTT.

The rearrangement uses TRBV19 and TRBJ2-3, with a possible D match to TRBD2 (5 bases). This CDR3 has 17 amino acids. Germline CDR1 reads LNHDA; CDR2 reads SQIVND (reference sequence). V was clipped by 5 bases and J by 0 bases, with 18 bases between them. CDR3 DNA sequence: TGTGCCAGTAGTTCCCGGACTCAACGAAGTAGCACAGATACGCAGTATTTT. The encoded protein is CASSSRTQRSSTDTQYF. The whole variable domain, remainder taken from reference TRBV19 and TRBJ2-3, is DGGITQSPKYLFRKEGQNVTLSCEQNLNHDAMYWYRQDPGQGLRLIYYSQIVNDFQKGDIAEGYSVSREKKESFPLTVTSAQKNPTAFYLCASSSRTQRSSTDTQYFGPGTRLTVL.

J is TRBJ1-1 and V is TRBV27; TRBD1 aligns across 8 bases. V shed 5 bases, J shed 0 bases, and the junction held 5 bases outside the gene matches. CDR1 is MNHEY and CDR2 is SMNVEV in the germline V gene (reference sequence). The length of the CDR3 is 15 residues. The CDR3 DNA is TGTGCCAGCAGTGGACGACAGGGGCTGAACACTGAAGCTTTCTTT. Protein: CASSGRQGLNTEAFF.

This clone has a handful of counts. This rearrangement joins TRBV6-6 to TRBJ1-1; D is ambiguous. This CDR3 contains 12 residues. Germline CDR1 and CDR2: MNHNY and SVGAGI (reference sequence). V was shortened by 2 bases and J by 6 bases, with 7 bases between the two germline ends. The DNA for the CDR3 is TGTGCCAGCAGTTACGATGTAGCTGAAGCTTTCTTT. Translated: CASSYDVAEAFF.

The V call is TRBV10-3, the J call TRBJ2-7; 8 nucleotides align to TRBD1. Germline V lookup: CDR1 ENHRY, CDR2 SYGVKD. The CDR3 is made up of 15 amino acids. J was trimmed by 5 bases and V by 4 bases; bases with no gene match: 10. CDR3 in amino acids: CAISAGQERANEQYF. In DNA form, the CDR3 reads TGTGCCATCAGTGCGGGACAGGAGCGGGCTAACGAGCAGTACTTC.

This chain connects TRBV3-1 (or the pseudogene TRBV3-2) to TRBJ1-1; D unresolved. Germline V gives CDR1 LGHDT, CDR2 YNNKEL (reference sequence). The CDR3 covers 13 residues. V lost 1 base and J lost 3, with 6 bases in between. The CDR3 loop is CASSQVSYTEAFF. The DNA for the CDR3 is TGTGCCAGCAGCCAAGTTTCATACACTGAAGCTTTCTTT.

CDR3 loop: CASSFATGGGGNQPQHF. For the CDR3, the DNA is TGTGCCAGCAGTTTCGCGACAGGTGGAGGTGGCAATCAGCCCCAGCATTTT. V usage is TRBV28 and J usage is TRBJ1-5; tentatively, D is TRBD1 (6 bases). The CDR3 contains 17 residues. The V gene's germline CDR1 is MDHEN and CDR2 SYDVKM. V lost 3 bases and J lost 2, with 17 bases in between.

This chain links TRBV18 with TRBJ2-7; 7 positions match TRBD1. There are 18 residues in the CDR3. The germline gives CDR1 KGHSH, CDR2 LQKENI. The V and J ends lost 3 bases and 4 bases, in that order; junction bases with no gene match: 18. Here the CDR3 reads CASSPNSKGQPKLYEQYF. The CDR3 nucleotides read TGTGCCAGCTCACCGAACTCAAAGGGACAGCCCAAACTATACGAGCAGTACTTC.

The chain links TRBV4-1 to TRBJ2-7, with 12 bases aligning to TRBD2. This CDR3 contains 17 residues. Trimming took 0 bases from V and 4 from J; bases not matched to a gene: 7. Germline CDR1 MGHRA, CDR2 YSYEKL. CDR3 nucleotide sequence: TGCGCCAGCAGCCAAGACCGACTAGCGGGAGATATTTACGAGCAGTACTTC. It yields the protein CASSQDRLAGDIYEQYF.

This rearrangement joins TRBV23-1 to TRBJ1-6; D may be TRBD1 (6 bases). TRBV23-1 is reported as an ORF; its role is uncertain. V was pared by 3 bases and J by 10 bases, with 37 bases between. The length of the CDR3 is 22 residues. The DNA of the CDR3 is TGCGCCAGCAGTCAGGCACCTCCCTTCGGGGTGGCTGAAGGGGGTAGGGGGTCACCCCTCCACTTT. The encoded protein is CASSQAPPFGVAEGGRGSPLHF.

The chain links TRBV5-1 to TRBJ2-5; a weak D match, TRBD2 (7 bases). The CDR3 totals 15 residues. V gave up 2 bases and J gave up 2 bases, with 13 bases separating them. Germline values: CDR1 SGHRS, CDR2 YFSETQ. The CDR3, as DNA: TGCGCCAGCAGCTTCCCGGGGGGCCTTCAAGAGACCCAGTACTTC. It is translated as CASSFPGGLQETQYF.

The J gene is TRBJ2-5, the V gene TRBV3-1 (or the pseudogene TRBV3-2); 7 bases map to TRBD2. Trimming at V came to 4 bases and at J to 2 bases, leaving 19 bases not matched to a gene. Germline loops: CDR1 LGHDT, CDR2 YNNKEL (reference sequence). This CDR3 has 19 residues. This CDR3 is CASSPRSGTPWGSQETQYF. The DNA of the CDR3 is TGTGCCAGCAGCCCCCGAAGCGGGACCCCATGGGGGAGTCAAGAGACCCAGTACTTC.

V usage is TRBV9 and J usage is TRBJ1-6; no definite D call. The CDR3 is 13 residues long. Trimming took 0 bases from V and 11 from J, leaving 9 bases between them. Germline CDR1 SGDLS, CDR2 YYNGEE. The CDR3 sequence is CASSVDRQTPLHF. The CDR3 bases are TGTGCCAGCAGCGTAGACAGACAAACACCCCTCCACTTT. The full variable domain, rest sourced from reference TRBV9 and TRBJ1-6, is DSGVTQTPKHLITATGQRVTLRCSPRSGDLSVYWYQQSLDQGLQFLIQYYNGEERAKGNILERFSAQQFPDLHSELNLSSLELGDSALYFCASSVDRQTPLHFGNGTRLTVT.

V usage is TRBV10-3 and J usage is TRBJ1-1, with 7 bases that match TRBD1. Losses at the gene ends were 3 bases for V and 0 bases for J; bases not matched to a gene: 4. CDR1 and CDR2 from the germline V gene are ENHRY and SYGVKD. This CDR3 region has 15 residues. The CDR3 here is CAISDPTGLNTEAFF. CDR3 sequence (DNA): TGTGCCATCAGTGATCCGACAGGGTTGAACACTGAAGCTTTCTTT.

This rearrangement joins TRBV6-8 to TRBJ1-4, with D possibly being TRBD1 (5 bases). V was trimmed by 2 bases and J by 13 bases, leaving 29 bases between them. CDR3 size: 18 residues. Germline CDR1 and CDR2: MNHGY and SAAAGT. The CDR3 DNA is TGTGCCAGCAGTTACAGGGCACTTTTTCCGGCCCAGGTAAGGGGACTGTTTTTT. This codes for CASSYRALFPAQVRGLFF.

CDR3 DNA: TGTGCCAGCAGCGCAGGGGGCACGAACACTGAAGCTTTCTTT. It is translated as CASSAGGTNTEAFF. The rearrangement uses TRBV2 and TRBJ1-1; TRBD1 matches 8 bases. The V and J ends lost 6 bases and 1 base, in that order; junction bases with no gene match: 4. The germline V gene has CDR1 SNHLY and CDR2 FYNNEI. This CDR3 spans 14 amino acids.

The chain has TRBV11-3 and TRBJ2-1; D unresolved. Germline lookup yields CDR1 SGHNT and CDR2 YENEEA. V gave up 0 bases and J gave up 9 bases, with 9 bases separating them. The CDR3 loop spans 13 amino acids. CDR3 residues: CASSLDGLGEQFF. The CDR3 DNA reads TGTGCCAGCAGCTTAGATGGGCTCGGTGAGCAGTTCTTC.

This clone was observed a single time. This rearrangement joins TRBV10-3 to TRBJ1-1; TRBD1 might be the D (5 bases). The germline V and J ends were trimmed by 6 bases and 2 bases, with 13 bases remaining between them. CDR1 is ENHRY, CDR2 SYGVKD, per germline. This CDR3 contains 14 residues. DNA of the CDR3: TGTGCCATCAGGCTCCAGGGTAGAAACACTGAAGCTTTCTTT. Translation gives CAIRLQGRNTEAFF.

CDR3 in amino acids: CASSLSPLTGVRYSNQPQHF. The CDR3 region has the DNA TGTGCCAGCAGTTTATCCCCCTTAACAGGGGTCCGCTATAGCAATCAGCCCCAGCATTTT. V and J are TRBV28 and TRBJ1-5; TRBD1 aligns across 7 bases. Germline trimming cut 1 base from V and 0 bases from J; bases unmatched to any gene: 15. CDR1 and CDR2 from the germline V gene are MDHEN and SYDVKM. CDR3 length: 20 residues.

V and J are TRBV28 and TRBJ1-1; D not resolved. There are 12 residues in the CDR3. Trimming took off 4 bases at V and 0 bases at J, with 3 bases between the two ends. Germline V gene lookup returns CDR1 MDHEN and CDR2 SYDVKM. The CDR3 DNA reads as TGTGCCAGCAGTTCGGTGAACACTGAAGCTTTCTTT. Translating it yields CASSSVNTEAFF. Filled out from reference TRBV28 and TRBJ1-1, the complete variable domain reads DVKVTQSSRYLVKRTGEKVFLECVQDMDHENMFWYRQDPGLGLRLIYFSYDVKMKEKGDIPEGYSVSREKKERFSLILESASTNQTSMYLCASSSVNTEAFFGQGTRLTVV.

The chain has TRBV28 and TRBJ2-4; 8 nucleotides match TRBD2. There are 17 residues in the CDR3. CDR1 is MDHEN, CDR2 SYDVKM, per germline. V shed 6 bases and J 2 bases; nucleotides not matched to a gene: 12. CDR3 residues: CASSTGGGPGSKNIQYF. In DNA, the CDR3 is TGTGCCAGCAGCACCGGGGGGGGACCAGGGTCCAAAAACATTCAGTACTTC.